A selection of T cell receptor beta chains follows, all from one sample in a study of blood T cell repertoires in COVID-19. Using immunoSEQ multiplex PCR, the repertoire was profiled, and TCRdb retains in-frame clones only, with some absent. There are around 220,000 clones in the sample; 80% to 90% occur only once, and almost 4.5% lies in the top ten. The specimen was peripheral blood. The receptors derive from a man in his forties or fifties with acute or convalescent COVID-19. Each CDR3 is given with its conserved first and last residue. The D gene is left open where the match is weak. Clone size is stated in some rows and not others, as once, few, many or a class when expanded.

D gene	V gene	clone size	J gene	CDR3 DNA	CDR3 protein
-	TRBV7-9	-	TRBJ1-1	TGTGCCAGCAGCCCTATAGCGGCGAGACTGAACACTGAAGCTTTCTTT	CASSPIAARLNTEAFF
-	TRBV5-1	-	TRBJ1-2	TGCGCCAGCAGCTCGAACGGACAGAACTATGGCTACACCTTC	CASSSNGQNYGYTF
-	TRBV7-9	-	TRBJ1-1	TGTGCCAGCAGCTTAGTGAGTGAACGGGCTTTCTTT	CASSLVSERAFF
TRBD1	TRBV5-6	-	TRBJ1-1	TGTGCCAGCAGCCATGGACAGGGTGTTACTGAAGCTTTCTTT	CASSHGQGVTEAFF
-	TRBV12-3/TRBV12-4	-	TRBJ2-7	TGTGCCAGCAGCTCGAGCTACGAGCAGTACTTC	CASSSSYEQYF
-	TRBV7-8	-	TRBJ1-3	TGTGCCAGCAGCTTAGACCGGGACTCTGGAAACACCATATATTTT	CASSLDRDSGNTIYF
-	TRBV4-1	-	TRBJ1-5	TGCGCCAGCAGCCAAGATGCGACCAAGCGTCAGCCCCAGCATTTT	CASSQDATKRQPQHF
TRBD1	TRBV11-1	-	TRBJ2-5	TGTGCCAGCAGCTTGGGACAGGGGGGAGAGACCCAGTACTTC	CASSLGQGGETQYF
-	TRBV5-1	-	TRBJ1-1	TGCGCCAGCAGCTTGACAGGGTTCGGGAACACTGAAGCTTTCTTT	CASSLTGFGNTEAFF
-	TRBV6-1	-	TRBJ1-5	TGTGCCAGCAGTGAAGCCTTGCAGGGAAGGAATCAGCCCCAGCATTTT	CASSEALQGRNQPQHF
-	TRBV6-5	-	TRBJ2-7	TGTGCCAGCAAAATCCTCCGGGACACCTTCTACGAGCAGTACTTC	CASKILRDTFYEQYF
-	TRBV6-1	-	TRBJ2-5	TGTGCCAGCAGTGAGAACAGAGAAGAGACCCAGTACTTC	CASSENREETQYF
-	TRBV5-1	-	TRBJ1-6	TGCGCCAGCAGCTTGGAATTTCAGGCCTCTGTGGATTCACCCCTCCACTTT	CASSLEFQASVDSPLHF
-	TRBV19	-	TRBJ1-3	TGTGCCAGTAGTATCAGATTCTCTGGAAACACCATATATTTT	CASSIRFSGNTIYF
-	TRBV19	-	TRBJ1-1	TGTGCCAGTAGTATTGGGGGGGCTGGGACTGAAGCTTTCTTT	CASSIGGAGTEAFF
-	TRBV19	-	TRBJ2-7	TGTGCCAGTAGTACCCAGGTTCGTTCGTACGAGCAGTACTTC	CASSTQVRSYEQYF
TRBD1	TRBV5-1	few	TRBJ2-3	TGCGCCAGCAGCAAGGACAGGAGCACAGATACGCAGTATTTT	CASSKDRSTDTQYF
TRBD1	TRBV5-5	-	TRBJ2-6	TGTGCCAGCAGCCGGACACCCCCAGGGGGCCGGAGCTCTGGGGCCAACGTCCTGACTTTC	CASSRTPPGGRSSGANVLTF
-	TRBV3-1/TRBV3-2	-	TRBJ1-2	TGTGCCAGCAGCCAAGCTGAGGATGGCTACACCTTC	CASSQAEDGYTF
-	TRBV21-1	-	TRBJ1-5	TGTGCCAGCAGCAAAGCGGGGACAGGGAATCAGCCCCAGCATTTT	CASSKAGTGNQPQHF
TRBD1	TRBV5-4	once	TRBJ1-6	TGTGCCAGCAGCCCTCAGACAGGGGTACCCTCACCCCTCCACTTT	CASSPQTGVPSPLHF
-	TRBV6-5	few	TRBJ2-7	TGTGCCAGCAGTTACCGGGACAACTACGAGCAGTACTTC	CASSYRDNYEQYF
TRBD1	TRBV5-4	-	TRBJ1-6	TGTGCCAGCAGCCTGGACAGGTCGGTGGTTTCACCCCTCCACTTT	CASSLDRSVVSPLHF
TRBD1	TRBV6-5	-	TRBJ1-1	TGTGCCAGCTGGACAGGGTACACTGAAGCTTTCTTT	CASWTGYTEAFF
-	TRBV2	-	TRBJ1-6	TGTGCCAGCAGCCTGCAACCCGGGAGTAATTCACCCCTCCACTTT	CASSLQPGSNSPLHF
-	TRBV18	-	TRBJ2-4	TGTGCCAGCTCCTTCTTGGAGGCAGCCAAAAACATTCAGTACTTC	CASSFLEAAKNIQYF
-	TRBV27	-	TRBJ1-6	TGTGCCAGCAGTTTACCGCCGGGCCCTGGGGGCACCCTCCACTTT	CASSLPPGPGGTLHF
-	TRBV7-9	few	TRBJ1-6	TGTGCCACCCAAAGTCAGAATTCACCCCTCCACTTT	CATQSQNSPLHF
-	TRBV5-8	-	TRBJ1-5	TGTGCCAGCAGCTTAACACAGGGCCTCCTGGGTCAGCCCCAGCATTTT	CASSLTQGLLGQPQHF
-	TRBV19	-	TRBJ2-1	TGTGCCAGTAGTACGCAGGGCTACAATGAGCAGTTCTTC	CASSTQGYNEQFF
-	TRBV19	-	TRBJ2-2	TGTGCCAGTAGTTCCCCGACTTATAGCGCGGCGACCGGGGAGCTGTTTTTT	CASSSPTYSAATGELFF
TRBD1	TRBV10-3	-	TRBJ2-3	TGTGCCATCAGTGACCGCTCCGGACAGGCCGATACGCAGTATTTT	CAISDRSGQADTQYF